The next 5 T cell receptor beta chains were all read from a single sample in a study of OX40 agonist ivuxolimab in advanced cancers. Sequencing was performed with immunoSEQ multiplex PCR; in TCRdb, only in-frame clones are kept and a portion is missing. This table holds approximately 68,000 clones, roughly nine tenths found once. Sequencing was performed on CD4+ or CD8+ T cells sorted from blood, taken in a trial of the OX40 agonist ivuxolimab. The receptors derive from an adult with an advanced solid tumor such as melanoma, head and neck, liver or kidney cancer.

The chain uses TRBV2 and TRBJ2-7; 7 nucleotides align to TRBD2. V lost 7 bases and J lost 7; bases outside the gene matches: 22. The CDR3 loop spans 17 amino acids. Germline lookup yields CDR1 SNHLY and CDR2 FYNNEI. The CDR3 spells CASTKGTGGGTTGEQYF. The CDR3 DNA sequence: TGTGCCAGCACCAAAGGGACTGGCGGGGGAACTACGGGAGAGCAGTACTTC.

This clone was seen once. The chain links TRBV7-2 to TRBJ1-1, with D perhaps TRBD1 (5 bases). This CDR3 is built from 15 residues. Trimming stripped 5 bases from V and 4 bases from J, with 17 bases between. Germline V lookup: CDR1 SGHTA, CDR2 FQGNSA. The CDR3 DNA follows: TGTGCCAGCAGCCGCCGGGGGGGAGTAAGCACTGAAGCTTTCTTT. This gives the protein CASSRRGGVSTEAFF. The variable domain in full, with the rest retrieved from reference TRBV7-2 and TRBJ1-1, is GAGVSQSPSNKVTEKGKDVELRCDPISGHTALYWYRQSLGQGLEFLIYFQGNSAPDKSGLPSDRFSAERTGGSVSTLTIQRTQQEDSAVYLCASSRRGGVSTEAFFGQGTRLTVV.

This chain connects TRBV19 to TRBJ2-7, with no clear D. Trimming shortened V by 5 bases and J by 3 bases, and 14 bases separated the two germline ends. In germline, CDR1 is LNHDA, CDR2 SQIVND (reference sequence). The CDR3 runs 14 residues. The CDR3 nucleotides read TGTGCCAGTAGTGGCCAGTCTGGGGTCTACGAGCAGTACTTC. It translates to CASSGQSGVYEQYF.

About this clone: Other DNA sequences from this sample encode an identical CDR3 as well. This chain joins TRBV9 and TRBJ1-1; D gene ambiguous. This CDR3 has 13 residues. Germline lookup yields CDR1 SGDLS and CDR2 YYNGEE. V was clipped by 3 bases and J by 1 base, with 7 bases between them. The CDR3 spells CASSASGNTEAFF. CDR3 coding DNA: TGTGCCAGCAGCGCCTCAGGGAACACTGAAGCTTTCTTT. Based on the CDR3 plus reference TRBV9 and TRBJ1-1, the full variable domain is DSGVTQTPKHLITATGQRVTLRCSPRSGDLSVYWYQQSLDQGLQFLIQYYNGEERAKGNILERFSAQQFPDLHSELNLSSLELGDSALYFCASSASGNTEAFFGQGTRLTVV.

This chain connects TRBV10-1 to TRBJ2-7; D may be TRBD1 (5 bases). The V end was cut by 2 bases, the J end by 3 bases, with 11 bases between. The germline gives CDR1 WNHNN, CDR2 SYGVQD (reference sequence). There are 14 residues in the CDR3. DNA of the CDR3: TGCGCCAGCAGTGAGAGGTTGACAGACTACGAGCAGTACTTC. It specifies CASSERLTDYEQYF.